This T cell receptor beta chain was sequenced during a study of blood T cell repertoires in COVID-19 (dated by TCRdb to 2020 to 2022). With regard to the full study: Samples covering the acute and convalescent phases of COVID-19 were provided by collaborators in the United States, Italy and Spain. Where available, HLA class I and class II types were taken from metadata supplied by the sample provider and were not determined by assay-based typing. The repertoires were made available in a free public database intended to serve as a resource for research on the immune response to SARS-CoV-2. Sample metadata almost always included a de-identified subject ID, COVID-19 status, age in years and sex. The material from the prospective study consisted of cDNA or gDNA derived from T cells, B-cell-depleted T cells, or PBMCs. Deeply sampled blood TCRbeta repertoires from subjects exposed to, actively infected with, or recovered from COVID-19 were included in the dataset. Samples were obtained from the ongoing ImmuneRACE study (first 160 participants) and from 1,000 to 1,500 subjects provided by 6 global collaborators.

The immunoSEQ Assay, a bias-controlled multiplex PCR, was used to amplify TCRbeta CDR3 regions from genomic DNA. On the authors' methods: The number of nucleated cells in each sample was estimated from the amplification of reference gene primers within the assay. To quantify the absolute abundance of each unique TCRbeta CDR3 rearrangement, sequence reads were collapsed and filtered. For each sample, productive Simpson clonality was calculated as the square root of Simpson's diversity index across productive rearrangements. TCRdb retrieved this table from immuneACCESS and kept in-frame rearrangements only. Not all clones are present; in checked studies, unresolved V genes account for under half, and no reason is known for the remainder. D and trimming come from the DNA, and the V and J calls and clone size come from that table. In this sample the table shows around 300,000 clones, just under 90% of which occur a single time. Approximately 2% of the sample belongs to the ten largest clones.

Summary of the overall study and its limitations: The quantity of clinical and demographic metadata differed by source and by participant and was supplied without curation.

Including cysteine and phenylalanine, the CDR3 has 13 amino acids. Only the CDR3 portion is preserved as DNA: 39 bases, with reading frame beginning at the first base. For CDR1 and CDR2, the germline V gene lists KGHDR and SFDVKD. A remark on this clone: Its target antigen remains unknown. Sequence at one end of the junction differs from germline and may be a read error.

Participants in the prospective study were enrolled through a virtual design, were aged roughly 18 to 100 years, and lived in approximately 25 United States geographic areas. In the prospective study, participants were assigned to cohorts based on the clinical history participants reported in a screening survey and a study questionnaire. Recovered participants in ImmuneRACE Cohort 3 were defined as having two consecutive negative NP/OP PCR tests, clearance from a healthcare professional, or resolution of symptoms. In the prospective study, mobile phlebotomists collected whole blood, serum and a nasopharyngeal or oropharyngeal swab from each participant. Additional blood draws and questionnaires over a roughly two-month period could optionally be provided by prospective study participants. Before DNA extraction, prospective study blood samples were shipped either frozen or at room temperature.

This receptor was taken from a woman aged 60-75 years who had recovered from COVID-19. The rearranged segments are TRBV24-1 and TRBJ1-3; the best D guess is TRBD1, with 6 bases matching. The sequencing sample was made of PBMCs or T cells enriched from blood (not recorded which). The CDR3 region: CAARGCSGNTIYF. The DNA is TGTGCCGCCAGGGGCTGCTCTGGAAACACCATATATTTT.